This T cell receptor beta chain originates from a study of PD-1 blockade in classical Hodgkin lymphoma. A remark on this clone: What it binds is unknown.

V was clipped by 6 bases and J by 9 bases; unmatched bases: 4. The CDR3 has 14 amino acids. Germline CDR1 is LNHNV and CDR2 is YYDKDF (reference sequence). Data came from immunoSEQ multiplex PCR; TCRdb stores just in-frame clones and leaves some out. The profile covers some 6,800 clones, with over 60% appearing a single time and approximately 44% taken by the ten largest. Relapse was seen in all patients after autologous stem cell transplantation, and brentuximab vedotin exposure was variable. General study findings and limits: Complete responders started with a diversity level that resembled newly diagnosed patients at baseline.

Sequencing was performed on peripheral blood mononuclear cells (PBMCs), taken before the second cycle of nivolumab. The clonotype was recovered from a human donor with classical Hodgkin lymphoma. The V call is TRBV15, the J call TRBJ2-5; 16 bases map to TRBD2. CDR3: CATRGTSGRGAQYF. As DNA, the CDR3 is TGTGCCACCAGAGGGACTAGCGGGAGGGGGGCCCAGTACTTC.